Listed here are 31 T cell receptor beta chains from one sample, sequenced in a study of CD8 T cells in ankylosing spondylitis (dated by TCRdb to 2017 to 2019). What the work shows at the level of the full study, not this receptor alone: A TCR beta motif made up of under ten highly homologous amino acid variants appeared to be characteristic of blood from ankylosing spondylitis patients.

No cognate antigen is known for these TCRs. Library preparation used 5' RACE. Sequenced using an Illumina HiSeq 2500. TCRdb reanalyzed the raw reads on its own, using fastp at Q25 for trimming and MiXCR for clone calling, and kept in-frame beta chains. Duplicate CDR3 protein sequences are folded into a single record with the most common DNA and genes. A total of 450,000 to 550,000 distinct CDR3 sequences appear in this sample, about 5.2% of them only once. The top ten clones comprise around 3.6% of the sample. The sequenced material came from blood, either unsorted or a sorted T cell fraction (not recorded which). The receptors come from a male donor with ankylosing spondylitis.

Concerning this clonotype itself: This could be a read error, since a much larger clone is one nucleotide away. This rearrangement joins TRBV4-2 to TRBJ2-7; TRBD1 is a possible D gene (6 bases). V lost 5 bases and J 3 bases, leaving 11 bases between the germline ends. Germline V gives CDR1 LGHNA, CDR2 YNFKEQ. This CDR3 is 13 amino acids long. The CDR3 reads CASSTGHLYEQYF. The CDR3 coding sequence is TGTGCCAGCAGCACGGGACACCTCTACGAGCAGTACTTC.

This clonotype was counted many times. This rearrangement joins TRBV12-3 or TRBV12-4 to TRBJ2-5, with 8 bases that match TRBD1. V lost 5 bases, J lost 5 bases, and 10 bases stayed unmatched. This CDR3 is 15 amino acids long. CDR3 protein: CASSVNQGAEETQYF. In DNA form, the CDR3 reads TGTGCCAGCAGTGTGAACCAGGGGGCGGAGGAGACCCAGTACTTC.

This clonotype was detected only a few times. The V and J genes are TRBV20-1 and TRBJ2-7; 7 bases are shared with TRBD2. J gave up 5 bases and V 7 bases, and 14 bases lay outside the gene matches. Germline-derived CDR1 and CDR2 are DFQATT and SNEGSKA (reference sequence). The CDR3 spans 14 residues. The DNA for the CDR3 is TGCAGTGTGCGGGAGCGGCGTTCTCCCCACGAGCAGTACTTC. It is translated as CSVRERRSPHEQYF.

This clonotype appeared many times. This chain connects TRBV28 to TRBJ2-5; possible D gene TRBD1, 5 bases. The CDR3 covers 15 residues. Germline CDR1 and CDR2: MDHEN and SYDVKM. V lost 5 bases, J lost 0 bases, and 13 bases lay in between. CDR3 sequence reads: CASSPTQGYQETQYF. CDR3 in DNA: TGTGCCAGCAGTCCCACTCAGGGTTACCAAGAGACCCAGTACTTC.

This clonotype was seen ten or more times. The chain couples TRBV6-5 to TRBJ2-7, with D hard to call. This CDR3 contains 15 residues. The germline CDR1 and CDR2 sequences are MNHEY and SVGAGI. V was cut by 0 bases and J by 0 bases, with 9 bases left in between. CDR3 residues: CASSYSVRSSYEQYF. CDR3 DNA sequence: TGTGCCAGCAGTTACTCGGTCCGGAGCTCCTACGAGCAGTACTTC.

This clonotype was picked up many times. The rearrangement links TRBV20-1 to TRBJ2-2, with D possibly matching TRBD1 (6 bases). This CDR3 region has 16 residues. The V gene's germline CDR1 is DFQATT and CDR2 SNEGSKA (reference sequence). Trimming pared 6 bases from V and 4 bases from J, leaving 21 bases between. The CDR3: CSAKEADRLVTGELFF. Here the CDR3 DNA reads TGCAGTGCCAAGGAGGCGGACAGACTGGTCACCGGGGAGCTGTTTTTT.

This clonotype showed up many times. This sequence joins TRBV20-1 and TRBJ2-1; TRBD1 might be the D (6 bases). Germline loops: CDR1 DFQATT, CDR2 SNEGSKA (reference sequence). The CDR3 has 13 amino acids. The V gene lost 5 bases and the J gene lost 4 bases, with 12 bases spanning the gap. The DNA of the CDR3 is TGCAGTGCTCAGGACAGCTTGTACAATGAGCAGTTCTTC. Translated, it gives CSAQDSLYNEQFF.

This clonotype has a count of ten or more. This chain joins TRBV24-1 and TRBJ1-2; no reliable D call. The germline V gene encodes CDR1 KGHDR and CDR2 SFDVKD. Trimming pared 0 bases from V and 5 bases from J, leaving 6 bases between. The CDR3 is 13 residues long. The CDR3: CATSDLHRYGYTF. The DNA for the CDR3 is TGTGCCACCAGTGATTTGCACAGATATGGCTACACCTTC.

The gene calls are TRBV7-9 and TRBJ2-7; 7 bases map to TRBD1. Trimming at V came to 5 bases and at J to 3 bases, leaving 13 bases not matched to a gene. The germline CDR1 and CDR2 sequences are SEHNR and FQNEAQ (reference sequence). The CDR3 covers 16 residues. As DNA, the CDR3 is TGTGCCAGCAGCACGAACGGACAGGCGCTGCTCTACGAGCAGTACTTC. Translation gives CASSTNGQALLYEQYF.

V gene TRBV5-6 combines with J gene TRBJ2-2; D possibly matches TRBD1 or TRBD2 (5 bases each). From germline, CDR1 is SGHDT and CDR2 YYEEEE. The V and J ends lost 5 bases and 7 bases respectively, with 12 bases between them. The CDR3 length is 13 residues. CDR3 amino acids: CASRSWGIGELFF. In nucleotides, the CDR3 is TGTGCCAGCAGGTCGTGGGGGATCGGGGAGCTGTTTTTT.

This clonotype has ten or more counts. Here the CDR3 DNA reads TGTGCCAGCAGCCAGTTACAGGGGTACTATGGCTACACCTTC. Protein sequence: CASSQLQGYYGYTF. The gene calls are TRBV4-2 and TRBJ1-2; 7 nucleotides line up with TRBD1. The junction had 4 bases not matched to a gene; V was cut back by 3 bases and J by 3 bases. The V gene's germline CDR1 is LGHNA and CDR2 YNFKEQ. This CDR3 is built from 14 residues.

The sample holds many counts of this clonotype. This chain connects TRBV20-1 to TRBJ1-2; 9 bases line up with TRBD1. The trim removed 6 bases at V and 1 base at J, leaving 9 bases unmatched. CDR3 length equals 15 residues. CDR1 is DFQATT and CDR2 is SNEGSKA in the germline V gene (reference sequence). The CDR3 here is CSAILDRGINYGYTF. CDR3 bases: TGCAGTGCCATCTTAGACAGGGGGATTAACTATGGCTACACCTTC.

This clonotype occurred a few times. The genes are TRBV12-3 or TRBV12-4 and TRBJ2-7; the match to TRBD1 covers 8 bases. V dropped 6 bases and J dropped 4; count of bases not matched to a gene: 8. The CDR3 has 14 residues. CDR3 bases: TGTGCCAGCAGCTCGTGGACAGGGAGGTACGAGCAGTACTTC. It translates to CASSSWTGRYEQYF.

The V and J genes are TRBV6-9 and TRBJ2-4; 10 bases fit TRBD2. The CDR3 has 21 residues. Germline CDR1 MNHGY, CDR2 SVAAGI. With 11 bases clipped from V and 0 bases from J, the junction kept 25 bases outside the gene matches. The CDR3 sequence: CAASYSPGGGLATPAKNIQYF. Here the CDR3 DNA reads TGTGCCGCCAGTTATTCGCCGGGCGGGGGACTAGCGACCCCAGCCAAAAACATTCAGTACTTC.

In its sample, this clonotype was seen many times. The J gene is TRBJ1-1, the V gene TRBV5-1; 8 positions agree with TRBD1. Germline V gene data show CDR1 as SGHRS and CDR2 as YFSETQ. Losses at the gene ends were 4 bases for V and 7 bases for J; bases not matched to a gene: 9. The CDR3 totals 14 residues. DNA for the CDR3: TGCGCCAGCAGCACGGACAGGGTTTCTGATGAAGCTTTCTTT. This gives the protein CASSTDRVSDEAFF.

The sample holds many counts of this clonotype. The chain employs TRBV4-2 and TRBJ2-3; unclear D gene. With 4 bases removed from V and 4 bases from J, the gap between germline ends came to 15 bases. Germline loops: CDR1 LGHNA, CDR2 YNFKEQ. The CDR3 sequence is 15 residues long. The CDR3 protein is CASSPESGISDTQYF. The CDR3, as DNA: TGTGCCAGCAGCCCGGAGAGTGGGATTTCAGATACGCAGTATTTT.

In its sample, this clonotype was seen many times. The chain combines TRBV5-5 with TRBJ2-1; TRBD2 aligns across 7 bases. Losses at the gene ends were 9 bases for V and 0 bases for J; bases not matched to a gene: 9. There are 15 residues in the CDR3. The V gene's germline CDR1 is SGHKS and CDR2 YYEKEE (reference sequence). CDR3: CATTIAGSSYNEQFF. DNA for the CDR3: TGTGCCACAACCATAGCGGGCAGCTCCTACAATGAGCAGTTCTTC.

This clonotype was picked up many times. The chain uses TRBV20-1 and TRBJ2-5; D gene unclear. V was clipped by 4 bases and J by 5 bases, with 11 bases between them. The CDR3 is 12 amino acids. CDR1 and CDR2 (germline): DFQATT, SNEGSKA (reference sequence). For the CDR3, the DNA is TGCAGTGCTAAGTTAGACGGCGAGACCCAGTACTTC. This gives the protein CSAKLDGETQYF.

This clonotype was detected only a few times. This chain joins TRBV7-3 and TRBJ2-2, with D perhaps assigned TRBD1 or TRBD2 (7 bases each). CDR1 is SGHTA and CDR2 is FQGTGA in the germline V gene. This CDR3 spans 13 amino acids. Trimming pared 6 bases from V and 6 bases from J, leaving 11 bases between. The CDR3 DNA reads as TGTGCCAGCAGGCAGGGGGGGTCCGGGGAGCTGTTTTTT. Protein: CASRQGGSGELFF.

This clonotype occurred many times. The chain couples TRBV7-9 to TRBJ1-3, with 7 positions matching TRBD1. Germline trimming cut 5 bases from V and 3 bases from J; bases unmatched to any gene: 13. CDR1 is SEHNR, CDR2 FQNEAQ, per germline (reference sequence). The CDR3 is 17 residues long. The CDR3 DNA reads TGTGCCAGCAGCGATACACGAGGGACAGCCCTTGGAAACACCATATATTTT. Translated, it gives CASSDTRGTALGNTIYF.

This clonotype was counted at least ten times. V is TRBV7-8 and J is TRBJ2-7; the match to TRBD1 covers 7 bases. The CDR3 sequence is 13 residues long. Germline V CDR1 and CDR2: SGHVS, FQNEAQ. After removal of 5 bases from V and 12 bases from J, the junction contained 13 bases not matched to a gene. CDR3 residues: CASSARTGQSLYF. CDR3 bases: TGTGCCAGCAGCGCACGCACGGGACAGAGTCTGTACTTC.

The V and J genes are TRBV4-1 and TRBJ2-7, with D perhaps TRBD1 or TRBD2 (5 bases each). Germline CDR1 reads MGHRA; CDR2 reads YSYEKL. The CDR3 is 18 residues long. V shed 0 bases and J shed 2 bases, with 20 bases lying between them. CDR3 coding DNA: TGCGCCAGCAGCCAAGATAGTACGATGGGACCCCGGACCTACGAGCAGTACTTC. It translates to CASSQDSTMGPRTYEQYF.

This clonotype was found many times. The V gene is TRBV9, the J gene TRBJ1-4; D might be TRBD1 (5 bases). CDR1 SGDLS and CDR2 YYNGEE come from the germline V gene. The CDR3 runs 15 residues. V lost 2 bases and J 7 bases, leaving 15 bases between the germline ends. The CDR3 region has the DNA TGTGCCAGCAGCGTCGTCGGGATCCAGGGTGAAAAACTGTTTTTT. Translation: CASSVVGIQGEKLFF. The full variable domain, with the rest looked up from reference TRBV9 and TRBJ1-4, is DSGVTQTPKHLITATGQRVTLRCSPRSGDLSVYWYQQSLDQGLQFLIQYYNGEERAKGNILERFSAQQFPDLHSELNLSSLELGDSALYFCASSVVGIQGEKLFFGSGTQLSVL.

This chain uses TRBV28 with TRBJ2-3, with D unclear. This CDR3 region has 16 residues. Germline V CDR1 and CDR2: MDHEN, SYDVKM. The V gene lost 6 bases and the J gene lost 4 bases, with 20 bases spanning the gap. CDR3 residues: CASSRVGAVGADTQYF. CDR3 sequence (DNA): TGTGCCAGCAGCCGCGTAGGAGCTGTCGGCGCAGATACGCAGTATTTT. The whole variable domain, filled in from reference TRBV28 and TRBJ2-3, reads DVKVTQSSRYLVKRTGEKVFLECVQDMDHENMFWYRQDPGLGLRLIYFSYDVKMKEKGDIPEGYSVSREKKERFSLILESASTNQTSMYLCASSRVGAVGADTQYFGPGTRLTVL.

This clonotype was counted between two and nine times. The chain uses TRBV7-2 and TRBJ2-1, with 9 nucleotides matching TRBD2. Trimming at V came to 3 bases and at J to 9 bases, leaving 12 bases not matched to a gene. The length of the CDR3 is 16 residues. Germline V gives CDR1 SGHTA, CDR2 FQGNSA. Here the CDR3 reads CASSFGLRGGAGEQFF. CDR3 DNA: TGTGCCAGCAGCTTTGGTCTCCGCGGGGGGGCAGGTGAGCAGTTCTTC.

This clonotype was counted at least ten times. Written as DNA, the CDR3 is TGTGCCAGCAGCTTGCCGAATAACTATGGCTACACCTTC. This codes for CASSLPNNYGYTF. The gene calls are TRBV5-5 and TRBJ1-2; D unclear. Germline V gene lookup returns CDR1 SGHKS and CDR2 YYEKEE (reference sequence). The CDR3 covers 13 residues. The V gene lost 1 base and the J gene lost 1 base, with 5 bases spanning the gap.

This clonotype was found many times. The chain is built from TRBV4-2 and TRBJ1-5; no clear D. Germline V gene lookup returns CDR1 LGHNA and CDR2 YNFKEQ. With 0 bases removed from V and 0 bases from J, the gap between germline ends came to 9 bases. The CDR3 is 16 amino acids. Written as DNA, the CDR3 is TGTGCCAGCAGCCAAGATTTTTTGAATAGCAATCAGCCCCAGCATTTT. This sequence encodes CASSQDFLNSNQPQHF.

This clonotype has at least ten counts. The chain has TRBV20-1 and TRBJ2-2, with D unresolved. The CDR3 has 13 residues. Germline loops: CDR1 DFQATT, CDR2 SNEGSKA (reference sequence). The germline V and J ends were trimmed by 3 bases and 2 bases, with 7 bases remaining between them. The CDR3 reads CSASKANTGELFF. The CDR3 DNA reads as TGCAGTGCTAGTAAGGCTAACACCGGGGAGCTGTTTTTT.

This clonotype was observed many times. The rearrangement joins TRBV5-1 to TRBJ2-5; D is unclear. The CDR3 length is 15 residues. Trimming cost V 5 bases and J 2 bases, with 16 bases left between them. The germline gives CDR1 SGHRS, CDR2 YFSETQ. The chain's CDR3 is CASRDDRVLQETQYF. CDR3 in DNA: TGCGCCAGCAGGGATGACCGGGTTTTACAAGAGACCCAGTACTTC.

This clonotype was counted many times. The chain uses TRBV5-1 and TRBJ2-5, with 9 bases aligning to TRBD2. The CDR3 is 15 residues long. In germline, CDR1 is SGHRS, CDR2 YFSETQ. V shed 3 bases, J shed 5 bases, and the junction held 8 bases outside the gene matches. The CDR3 region has the DNA TGCGCCAGCAGCTCGCGACTAGCGGAGAGGGAGACCCAGTACTTC. It encodes CASSSRLAERETQYF.

This clonotype was counted at least ten times. The chain couples TRBV10-3 to TRBJ1-2; D possibly corresponds to TRBD1 (5 bases). This CDR3 is built from 18 residues. V lost 3 bases and J 5 bases, leaving 25 bases between the germline ends. CDR1 is ENHRY, CDR2 SYGVKD, per germline. The CDR3 loop reads CAISDPSYKEGRGYGYTF. In nucleotides, the CDR3 is TGTGCCATCAGTGACCCCTCGTATAAGGAGGGGCGAGGGTATGGCTACACCTTC.